A selection of T cell receptor beta chains follows, all from one sample in a study of human T cells and chemical hapten exposure. TCRdb analysed the RACE reads with MiXCR anew, one entry per CDR3 protein. The sample lists roughly 80,000 distinct CDR3 sequences; approximately 8.6% were seen once. The material sequenced was whole blood. The source of these receptors is a female donor in good health. Some clones in this sample may be carry-over from other donors' samples. The CDR3 runs from the conserved cysteine through the conserved F or W. The order of the fields is D gene, V gene, J gene, clone size, CDR3 protein, CDR3 DNA. The D gene is left open where the match is weak. Some rows have no size entry. The others give once, few or many, or a class for an expanded clone.

NA	TRBV20-1	TRBJ2-7	few	CSVRPGTRAYEQYF	TGCAGTGTTAGACCCGGGACACGGGCCTACGAGCAGTACTTC
TRBD1	TRBV28	TRBJ1-5	many	CASREGDRVFGQPQHF	TGTGCCAGCAGGGAAGGGGACAGGGTTTTTGGACAGCCCCAGCATTTT
TRBD1	TRBV27	TRBJ1-4	many	CASSRTGEKLFF	TGTGCCAGCAGCCGGACAGGGGAAAAACTGTTTTTT
TRBD2	TRBV20-1	TRBJ2-2	few	CSARDRLTSGGSGELFF	TGCAGTGCTAGAGATCGATTGACTAGCGGGGGGTCCGGGGAGCTGTTTTTT
NA	TRBV5-1	TRBJ2-2	many	CASSLEGFAPGELFF	TGCGCCAGCAGCTTGGAAGGGTTCGCGCCCGGGGAGCTGTTTTTT
NA	TRBV6-5	TRBJ2-4	many	CASSYSGDPKNIQYF	TGTGCCAGCAGCTACAGCGGCGATCCCAAAAACATTCAGTACTTC
TRBD1	TRBV7-9	TRBJ1-1	many	CASSLEGAAFF	TGTGCCAGCAGCTTAGAGGGGGCAGCTTTCTTT
TRBD1	TRBV5-1	TRBJ1-5	NA	CASSLGTGTRQPQHF	TGCGCCAGCAGCTTGGGGACAGGGACAAGGCAGCCCCAGCATTTT
TRBD1	TRBV19	TRBJ1-2	NA	CASSSRDRAKTNYGYTF	TGTGCCAGTAGTTCCCGGGACAGGGCGAAAACTAACTATGGCTACACCTTC
TRBD2	TRBV4-2	TRBJ2-3	NA	CASSQGLAGGDTQYF	TGTGCCAGCAGCCAGGGACTAGCGGGGGGAGATACGCAGTATTTT
NA	TRBV28	TRBJ2-7	many	CASSLRQYEQYF	TGTGCCAGCAGTTTACGCCAGTACGAGCAGTACTTC
NA	TRBV11-2	TRBJ1-6	few	CASSLDRARSPLHF	TGTGCCAGCAGCTTAGACAGGGCTCGTTCACCCCTCCACTTT
TRBD2	TRBV12-5	TRBJ2-5	NA	CASGLAGGQETQYF	TGTGCTAGTGGTTTAGCGGGGGGCCAAGAGACCCAGTACTTC
NA	TRBV12-3/TRBV12-4	TRBJ1-5	many	CASSFMGFGNQPQHF	TGTGCCAGCAGTTTCATGGGGTTCGGCAATCAGCCCCAGCATTTT
NA	TRBV7-9	TRBJ2-5	NA	CASSLAAGLQETQYF	TGTGCCAGCAGCTTAGCGGCAGGGTTACAAGAGACCCAGTACTTC
NA	TRBV6-2/TRBV6-3	TRBJ1-1	many	CASSSTGHLLRIF	TGTGCCAGCAGCTCAACGGGCCATCTATTGCGGATCTTT
TRBD1	TRBV7-3	TRBJ2-7	NA	CASSSTGTEDEQYF	TGTGCCAGCAGCTCCACCGGGACAGAAGACGAGCAGTACTTC
NA	TRBV27	TRBJ2-3	many	CASSLSPGLQDTQYF	TGTGCCAGCAGTTTATCTCCCGGGTTACAAGATACGCAGTATTTT
TRBD1	TRBV10-3	TRBJ2-6	many	CATAGQGRGGANVLTF	TGTGCCACCGCTGGACAGGGCAGAGGAGGGGCCAACGTCCTGACTTTC
NA	TRBV12-3/TRBV12-4	TRBJ2-3	many	CASTAASTDTQYF	TGTGCCAGCACGGCAGCTAGCACAGATACGCAGTATTTT
NA	TRBV7-6	TRBJ1-1	NA	CASSPGAWTGDTEAFF	TGTGCCAGCAGCCCGGGGGCTTGGACGGGGGACACTGAAGCTTTCTTT
TRBD1	TRBV7-2	TRBJ2-2	NA	CASSPWDRAAGELFF	TGTGCCAGCAGCCCATGGGACAGGGCTGCCGGGGAGCTGTTTTTT
NA	TRBV4-2	TRBJ2-3	NA	CASSPRDSASTDTQYF	TGTGCCAGCAGCCCCCGGGACTCAGCTAGCACAGATACGCAGTATTTT
NA	TRBV5-5	TRBJ2-1	NA	CASSLIGPGGYNEQFF	TGTGCCAGCAGCTTGATTGGGCCAGGGGGGTACAATGAGCAGTTCTTC
NA	TRBV19	TRBJ2-7	few	CASSAGTAVSNEQYF	TGTGCCAGTAGTGCCGGGACCGCCGTGTCGAACGAGCAGTACTTC
NA	TRBV12-3/TRBV12-4	TRBJ1-2	many	CASSLSFNYGYTF	TGTGCCAGCAGTTTATCCTTTAACTATGGCTACACCTTC
TRBD1	TRBV15	TRBJ2-1	few	CATSRFAGQGAVISYNEQFF	TGTGCCACCAGCAGGTTTGCGGGACAGGGGGCTGTGATCTCCTACAATGAGCAGTTCTTC
TRBD1	TRBV13	TRBJ1-6	many	CASSLGGTGGNSPLHF	TGTGCCAGCAGCTTAGGTGGGACAGGGGGTAATTCACCCCTCCACTTT
NA	TRBV12-5	TRBJ2-1	many	CASGLNPSPSNEQFF	TGTGCTAGTGGTTTGAACCCGAGCCCTAGCAATGAGCAGTTCTTC
TRBD2	TRBV10-3	TRBJ2-5	few	CATFPGGNLQETQYF	TGTGCCACCTTCCCCGGGGGGAACCTCCAAGAGACCCAGTACTTC
TRBD1	TRBV20-1	TRBJ1-2	many	CSASSLSTGLANYGYTF	TGCAGTGCTAGTTCCCTCTCGACAGGGCTAGCTAACTATGGCTACACCTTC
NA	TRBV29-1	TRBJ2-5	NA	CSVGGQYF	TGCAGCGTGGGTGGCCAGTACTTC
NA	TRBV29-1	TRBJ1-4	many	CSVEGGEGEKLFF	TGCAGCGTTGAAGGGGGTGAGGGTGAAAAACTGTTTTTT
NA	TRBV12-3/TRBV12-4	TRBJ1-1	many	CASSFGGKTEAFF	TGTGCCAGCAGTTTTGGAGGGAAGACTGAAGCTTTCTTT
TRBD1	TRBV11-2	TRBJ2-4	many	CASSPPPGQGASSGIQYF	TGTGCCAGCAGCCCACCTCCGGGACAGGGGGCTTCTAGTGGCATTCAGTACTTC
TRBD1	TRBV12-3/TRBV12-4	TRBJ2-2	many	CASRGQANTGELFF	TGTGCCAGCAGGGGACAGGCGAACACCGGGGAGCTGTTTTTT
TRBD2	TRBV2	TRBJ2-3	many	CASSLLAGGTDTQYF	TGTGCCAGCAGTCTTCTAGCGGGGGGCACAGATACGCAGTATTTT
NA	TRBV12-3/TRBV12-4	TRBJ2-1	few	CASGEAGIGEQFF	TGTGCCAGCGGGGAGGCGGGTATAGGTGAGCAGTTCTTC
TRBD1	TRBV6-2/TRBV6-3	TRBJ2-1	NA	CASSYGDRGSDEQFF	TGTGCCAGCAGTTACGGGGACAGGGGTTCAGATGAGCAGTTCTTC
NA	TRBV20-1	TRBJ1-6	few	CSASIQGWDSPLHF	TGCAGTGCTTCTATACAGGGTTGGGATTCACCCCTCCACTTT
NA	TRBV3-1	TRBJ2-6	few	CASSHEVYSRPGANVLTF	TGTGCCAGCAGCCATGAGGTATACAGTCGGCCTGGGGCCAACGTCCTGACTTTC
NA	TRBV7-8	TRBJ1-1	many	CASSLGLGFGGGGSHPDNTEAFF	TGTGCCAGCAGCTTAGGTTTGGGATTTGGAGGTGGGGGCTCCCACCCCGATAACACTGAAGCTTTCTTT
NA	TRBV20-1	TRBJ2-5	few	CSARPRYGRLETQYF	TGCAGTGCCAGACCCCGATACGGGCGCCTGGAGACCCAGTACTTC
NA	TRBV5-1	TRBJ1-1	many	CASSLATQVWKREAFF	TGCGCCAGCAGCTTGGCCACCCAGGTATGGAAAAGGGAAGCTTTCTTT
NA	TRBV13	TRBJ1-6	NA	CASSLARDRVGSPLHF	TGTGCCAGCAGCTTAGCCCGCGACAGAGTAGGGTCACCCCTCCACTTT
TRBD2	TRBV2	TRBJ2-5	few	CASKMETSGLETQYF	TGTGCCAGCAAAATGGAGACTAGCGGGTTAGAGACCCAGTACTTC
NA	TRBV6-5	TRBJ1-1	many	CASSYIGGGIQAFF	TGTGCCAGCAGTTACATAGGTGGGGGGATACAAGCTTTCTTT
NA	TRBV12-3/TRBV12-4	TRBJ2-7	NA	CASSYEQYF	TGTGCCAGCAGCTACGAGCAGTACTTC
TRBD1	TRBV29-1	TRBJ1-2	few	CSVGAGGSYTF	TGCAGCGTGGGGGCAGGGGGAAGCTACACCTTC
NA	TRBV5-4	TRBJ2-7	few	CASSRLGGRRLDEQYF	TGTGCCAGCAGCCGTCTAGGTGGACGCCGATTGGACGAGCAGTACTTC
TRBD1	TRBV3-1	TRBJ1-1	NA	CASSIAGQALMNTEAFF	TGTGCCAGCAGCATCGCAGGACAGGCCCTTATGAACACTGAAGCTTTCTTT
NA	TRBV5-1	TRBJ2-3	many	CASSLGGVPTDTQYF	TGCGCCAGCAGCTTGGGCGGCGTCCCCACAGATACGCAGTATTTT